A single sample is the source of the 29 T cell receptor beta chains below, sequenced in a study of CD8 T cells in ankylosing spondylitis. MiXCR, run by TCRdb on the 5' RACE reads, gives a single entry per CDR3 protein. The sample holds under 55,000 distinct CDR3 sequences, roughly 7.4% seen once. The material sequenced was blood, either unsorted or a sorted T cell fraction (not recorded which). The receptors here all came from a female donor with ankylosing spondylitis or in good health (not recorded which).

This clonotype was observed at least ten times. This CDR3 is CAISESSRGGRNEQFF. CDR3 nucleotide sequence: TGTGCCATCAGTGAGTCGTCGCGGGGGGGCCGTAATGAGCAGTTCTTC. The chain is built from TRBV10-3 and TRBJ2-1, with 9 nucleotides matching TRBD2. From germline, CDR1 is ENHRY and CDR2 SYGVKD. J gave up 7 bases and V 0 bases, and 7 bases lay outside the gene matches. This CDR3 region has 16 residues.

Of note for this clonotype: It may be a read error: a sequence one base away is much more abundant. CDR3 in amino acids: CACSEPQGFVNTEAFF. Here the CDR3 DNA reads TGTGCCTGCAGTGAACCTCAGGGATTCGTGAACACTGAAGCTTTCTTT. The chain links TRBV6-1 to TRBJ1-1; D is possibly TRBD1 (5 bases). The length of the CDR3 is 16 residues. Germline assignment: CDR1 MNHNS and CDR2 SASEGT.

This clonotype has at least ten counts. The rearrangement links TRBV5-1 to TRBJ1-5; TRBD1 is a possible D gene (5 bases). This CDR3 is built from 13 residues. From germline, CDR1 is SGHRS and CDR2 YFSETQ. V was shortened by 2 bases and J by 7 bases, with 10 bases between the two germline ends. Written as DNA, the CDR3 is TGCGCCAGCAGCTTCGGTACAGGCCAGCCCCAGCATTTT. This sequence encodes CASSFGTGQPQHF.

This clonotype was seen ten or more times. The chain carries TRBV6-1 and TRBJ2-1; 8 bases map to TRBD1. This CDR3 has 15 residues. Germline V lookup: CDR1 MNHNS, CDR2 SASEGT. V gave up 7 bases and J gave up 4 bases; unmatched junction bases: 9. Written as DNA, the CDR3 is TGTGCCAGCAAGGAGGGGACAGGAAAGTACAATGAGCAGTTCTTC. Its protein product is CASKEGTGKYNEQFF.

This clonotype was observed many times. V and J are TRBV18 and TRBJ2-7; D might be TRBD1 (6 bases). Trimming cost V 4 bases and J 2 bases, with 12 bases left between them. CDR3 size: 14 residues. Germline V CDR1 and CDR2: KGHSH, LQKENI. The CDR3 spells CASSRAGATYEQYV. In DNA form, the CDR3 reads TGTGCCAGCTCACGAGCAGGGGCGACCTACGAGCAGTACGTC.

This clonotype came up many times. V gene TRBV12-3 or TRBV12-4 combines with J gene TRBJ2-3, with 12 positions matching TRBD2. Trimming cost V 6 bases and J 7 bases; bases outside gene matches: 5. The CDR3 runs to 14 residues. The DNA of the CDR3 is TGTGCCAGCAGACCGGGACTAGCGGGCTATACGCAGTATTTT. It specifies CASRPGLAGYTQYF.

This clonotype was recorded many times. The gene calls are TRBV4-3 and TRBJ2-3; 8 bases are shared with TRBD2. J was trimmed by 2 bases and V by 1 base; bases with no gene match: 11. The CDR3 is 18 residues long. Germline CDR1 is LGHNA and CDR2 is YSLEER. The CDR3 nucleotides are TGCGCCAGCAGCCAAGCCCGGGTTGCGGGGGGACTCACAGATACGCAGTATTTT. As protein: CASSQARVAGGLTDTQYF.

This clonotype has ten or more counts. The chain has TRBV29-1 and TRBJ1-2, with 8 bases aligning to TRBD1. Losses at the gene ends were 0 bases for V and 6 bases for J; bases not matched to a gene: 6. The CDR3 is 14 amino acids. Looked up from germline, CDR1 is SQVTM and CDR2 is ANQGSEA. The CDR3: CSVEDQTGGDGYTF. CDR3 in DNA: TGCAGCGTTGAAGATCAAACAGGGGGGGATGGCTACACCTTC. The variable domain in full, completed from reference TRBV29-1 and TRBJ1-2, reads SAVISQKPSRDICQRGTSLTIQCQVDSQVTMMFWYRQQPGQSLTLIATANQGSEATYESGFVIDKFPISRPNLTFSTLTVSNMSPEDSSIYLCSVEDQTGGDGYTFGSGTRLTVV.

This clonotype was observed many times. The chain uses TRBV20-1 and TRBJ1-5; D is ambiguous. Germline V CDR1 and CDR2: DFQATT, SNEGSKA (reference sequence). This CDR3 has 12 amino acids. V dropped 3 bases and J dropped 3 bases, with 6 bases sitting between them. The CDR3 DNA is TGCAGTGCTAGCGATCCCAATCAGCCCCAGCATTTT. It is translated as CSASDPNQPQHF.

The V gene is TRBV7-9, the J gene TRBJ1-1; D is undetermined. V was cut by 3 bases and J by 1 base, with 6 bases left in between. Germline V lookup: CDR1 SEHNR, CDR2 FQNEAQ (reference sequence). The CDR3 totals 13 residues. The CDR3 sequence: CASSFFTNTEAFF. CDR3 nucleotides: TGTGCCAGCAGCTTTTTTACGAACACTGAAGCTTTCTTT.

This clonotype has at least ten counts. The CDR3: CSATPDRGQNQPQHF. CDR3 bases: TGCAGTGCCACACCGGACAGGGGGCAGAATCAGCCCCAGCATTTT. This chain links TRBV20-1 with TRBJ1-5; 11 bases match TRBD1. The CDR3 has 15 amino acids. With 6 bases clipped from V and 4 bases from J, the junction kept 8 bases outside the gene matches. The germline V gene has CDR1 DFQATT and CDR2 SNEGSKA (reference sequence).

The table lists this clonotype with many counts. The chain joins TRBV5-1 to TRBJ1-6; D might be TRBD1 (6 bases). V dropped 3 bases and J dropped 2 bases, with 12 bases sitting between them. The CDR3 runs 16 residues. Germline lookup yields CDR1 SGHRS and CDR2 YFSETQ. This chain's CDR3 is CASSWGATAYNSPLHF. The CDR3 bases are TGCGCCAGCAGCTGGGGGGCTACCGCCTATAATTCACCCCTCCACTTT.

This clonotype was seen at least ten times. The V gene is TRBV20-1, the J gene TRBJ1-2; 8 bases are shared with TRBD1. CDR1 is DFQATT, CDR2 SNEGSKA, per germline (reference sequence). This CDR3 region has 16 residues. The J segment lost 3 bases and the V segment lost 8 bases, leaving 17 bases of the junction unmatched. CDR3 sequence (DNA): TGCAGTACTACGGCCCCGGGCAGGGGGCCACACTATGGCTACACCTTC. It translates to CSTTAPGRGPHYGYTF.

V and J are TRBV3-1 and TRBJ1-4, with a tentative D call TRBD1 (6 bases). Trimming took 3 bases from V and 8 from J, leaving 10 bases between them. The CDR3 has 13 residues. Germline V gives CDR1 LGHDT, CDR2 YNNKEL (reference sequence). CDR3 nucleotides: TGTGCCAGCAGCCAGGGGGCAAGAGAAAAACTGTTTTTT. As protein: CASSQGAREKLFF.

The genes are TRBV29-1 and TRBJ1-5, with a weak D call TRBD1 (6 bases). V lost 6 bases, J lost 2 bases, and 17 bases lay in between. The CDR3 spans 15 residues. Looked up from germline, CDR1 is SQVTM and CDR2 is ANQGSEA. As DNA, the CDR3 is TGCAGCGTGCGGACAGCCTCAACTGGCAATCAGCCCCAGCATTTT. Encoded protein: CSVRTASTGNQPQHF. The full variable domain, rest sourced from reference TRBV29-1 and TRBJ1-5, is SAVISQKPSRDICQRGTSLTIQCQVDSQVTMMFWYRQQPGQSLTLIATANQGSEATYESGFVIDKFPISRPNLTFSTLTVSNMSPEDSSIYLCSVRTASTGNQPQHFGDGTRLSIL.

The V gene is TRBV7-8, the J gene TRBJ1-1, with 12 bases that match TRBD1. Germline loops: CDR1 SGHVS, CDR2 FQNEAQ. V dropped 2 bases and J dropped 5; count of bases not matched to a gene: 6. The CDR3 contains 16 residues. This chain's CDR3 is CASSLRDRGLGTEAFF. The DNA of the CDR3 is TGTGCCAGCAGCTTACGGGACAGGGGGCTTGGGACTGAAGCTTTCTTT.

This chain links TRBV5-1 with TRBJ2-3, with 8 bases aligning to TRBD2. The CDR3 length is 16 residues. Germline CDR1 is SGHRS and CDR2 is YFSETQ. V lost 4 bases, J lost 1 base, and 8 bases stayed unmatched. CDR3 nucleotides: TGCGCCAGCAGCCTCACACCGGGACTAGGCACAGATACGCAGTATTTT. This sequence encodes CASSLTPGLGTDTQYF. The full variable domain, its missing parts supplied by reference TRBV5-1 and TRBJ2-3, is KAGVTQTPRYLIKTRGQQVTLSCSPISGHRSVSWYQQTPGQGLQFLFEYFSETQRNKGNFPGRFSGRQFSNSRSEMNVSTLELGDSALYLCASSLTPGLGTDTQYFGPGTRLTVL.

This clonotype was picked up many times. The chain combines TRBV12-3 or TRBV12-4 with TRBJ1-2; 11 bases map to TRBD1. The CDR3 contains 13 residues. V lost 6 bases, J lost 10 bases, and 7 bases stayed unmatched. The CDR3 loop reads CASSPGQGVVYTF. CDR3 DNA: TGTGCCAGCAGCCCGGGACAGGGGGTTGTCTACACCTTC.

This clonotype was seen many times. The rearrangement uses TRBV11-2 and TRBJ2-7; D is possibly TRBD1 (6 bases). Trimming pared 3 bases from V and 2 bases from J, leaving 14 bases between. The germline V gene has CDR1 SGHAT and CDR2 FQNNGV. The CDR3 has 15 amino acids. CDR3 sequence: CASSLYRDLTYEQYV. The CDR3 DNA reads TGTGCCAGCAGCTTGTACAGGGACCTGACCTACGAGCAGTACGTC.

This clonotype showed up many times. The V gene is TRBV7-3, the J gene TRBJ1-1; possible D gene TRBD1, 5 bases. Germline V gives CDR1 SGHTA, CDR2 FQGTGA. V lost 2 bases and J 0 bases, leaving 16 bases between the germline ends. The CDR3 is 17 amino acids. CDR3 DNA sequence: TGTGCCAGCAGCTTAGTAGGCGGGGCAGCGATGAACACTGAAGCTTTCTTT. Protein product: CASSLVGGAAMNTEAFF.

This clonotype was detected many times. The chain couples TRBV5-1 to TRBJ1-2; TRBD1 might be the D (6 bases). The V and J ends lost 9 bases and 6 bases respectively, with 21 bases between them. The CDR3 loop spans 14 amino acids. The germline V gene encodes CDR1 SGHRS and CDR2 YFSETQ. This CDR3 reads CATSRGASEDGYTF. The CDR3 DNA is TGCGCCACCTCCCGGGGGGCGTCGGAGGATGGCTACACCTTC. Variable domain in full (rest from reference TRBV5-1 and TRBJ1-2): KAGVTQTPRYLIKTRGQQVTLSCSPISGHRSVSWYQQTPGQGLQFLFEYFSETQRNKGNFPGRFSGRQFSNSRSEMNVSTLELGDSALYLCATSRGASEDGYTFGSGTRLTVV.

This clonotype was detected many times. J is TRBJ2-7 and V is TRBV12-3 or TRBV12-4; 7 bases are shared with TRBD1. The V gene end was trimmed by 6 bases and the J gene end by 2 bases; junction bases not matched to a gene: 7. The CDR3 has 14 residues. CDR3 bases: TGTGCCAGCAGACCTCGGGACAGACCCTACGAGCAGTACTTC. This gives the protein CASRPRDRPYEQYF.

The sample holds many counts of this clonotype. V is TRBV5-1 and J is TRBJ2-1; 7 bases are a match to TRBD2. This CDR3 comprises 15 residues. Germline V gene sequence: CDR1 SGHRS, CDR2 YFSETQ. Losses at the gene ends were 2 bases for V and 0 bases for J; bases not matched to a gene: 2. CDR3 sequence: CASSLRGDSYNEQFF. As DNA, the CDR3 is TGCGCCAGCAGCTTACGGGGGGACTCCTACAATGAGCAGTTCTTC. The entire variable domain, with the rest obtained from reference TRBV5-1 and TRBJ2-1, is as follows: KAGVTQTPRYLIKTRGQQVTLSCSPISGHRSVSWYQQTPGQGLQFLFEYFSETQRNKGNFPGRFSGRQFSNSRSEMNVSTLELGDSALYLCASSLRGDSYNEQFFGPGTRLTVL.

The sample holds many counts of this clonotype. The CDR3 nucleotides are TGTGCCAGCAGTCCGGTGACAGGGACAAATCAGCCCCAGCATTTT. Protein sequence: CASSPVTGTNQPQHF. This chain links TRBV12-3 or TRBV12-4 with TRBJ1-5; 7 bases map to TRBD1. There are 15 residues in the CDR3. Germline trimming cut 5 bases from V and 4 bases from J; bases unmatched to any gene: 8.

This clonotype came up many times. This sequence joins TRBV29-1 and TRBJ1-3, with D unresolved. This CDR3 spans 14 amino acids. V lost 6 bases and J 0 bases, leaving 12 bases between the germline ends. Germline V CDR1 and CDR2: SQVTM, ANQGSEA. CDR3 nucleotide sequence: TGCAGCGTAGGTGACCGCTTCTCTGGAAACACCATATATTTT. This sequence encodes CSVGDRFSGNTIYF. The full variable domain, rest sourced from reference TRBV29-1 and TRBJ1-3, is SAVISQKPSRDICQRGTSLTIQCQVDSQVTMMFWYRQQPGQSLTLIATANQGSEATYESGFVIDKFPISRPNLTFSTLTVSNMSPEDSSIYLCSVGDRFSGNTIYFGEGSWLTVV.

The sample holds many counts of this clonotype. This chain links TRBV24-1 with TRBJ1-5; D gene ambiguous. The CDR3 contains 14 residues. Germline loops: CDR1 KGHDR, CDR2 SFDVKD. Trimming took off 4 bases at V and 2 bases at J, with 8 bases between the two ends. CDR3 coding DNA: TGTGCCACCAGTGAAGTCGGAGGCAATCAGCCCCAGCATTTT. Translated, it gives CATSEVGGNQPQHF.

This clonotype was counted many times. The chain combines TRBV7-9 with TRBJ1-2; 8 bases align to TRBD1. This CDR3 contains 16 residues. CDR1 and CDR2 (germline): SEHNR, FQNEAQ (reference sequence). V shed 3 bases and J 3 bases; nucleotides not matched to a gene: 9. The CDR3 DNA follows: TGTGCCAGCAGCTTGGATTGGGGACAGGAGGACTATGGCTACACCTTC. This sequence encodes CASSLDWGQEDYGYTF.

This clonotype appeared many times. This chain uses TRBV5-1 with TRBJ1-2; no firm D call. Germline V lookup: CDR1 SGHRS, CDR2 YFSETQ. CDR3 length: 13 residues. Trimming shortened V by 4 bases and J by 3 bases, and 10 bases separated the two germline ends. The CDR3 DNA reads TGCGCCAGCAGCGTGGACGGGGACTATGGCTACACCTTC. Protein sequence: CASSVDGDYGYTF.

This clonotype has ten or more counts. The CDR3 here is CASSFEGTVSSYNEQFF. The CDR3 DNA follows: TGCGCCAGCAGCTTCGAGGGGACGGTAAGCTCCTACAATGAGCAGTTCTTC. This chain joins TRBV5-1 and TRBJ2-1; D is possibly TRBD1 or TRBD2 (5 bases each). The CDR3 totals 17 residues. Trimming removed 2 bases at V and 0 bases at J, with 15 bases between. CDR1 is SGHRS, CDR2 YFSETQ, per germline.